This is a list of T cell receptor beta chains from one sample in a study of blood T cell repertoires in COVID-19. Here immunoSEQ multiplex PCR was the method, and the copy in TCRdb shows in-frame clones only, minus some. The sample yields roughly 180,000 clones, roughly 81% seen once. Sequenced sample: peripheral blood. These receptors all come from a man aged 35-49 years who had recovered from COVID-19. The CDR3 runs from the conserved cysteine through the conserved F or W. Fields, in order: V gene, J gene, D gene, clone size, CDR3 DNA, CDR3 protein. The D gene is left open where the match is weak. Size is omitted from some rows. Given values are once, few, many or a class for expanded clones.

TRBV15,TRBJ2-2,TRBD2,-,TGTGCCACCAGCAGAGTGGGACTAGCGGTGCGAGAGCTGTTTTTT,CATSRVGLAVRELFF
TRBV27,TRBJ1-2,TRBD1,-,TGTGCCAGCAGTTCTTACCCGGACAGGGCTGGTTTGGGCTACACCTTC,CASSSYPDRAGLGYTF
TRBV28,TRBJ1-1,-,-,TGTGCCAGCAGTTATCGACACCTGAACACTGAAGCTTTCTTT,CASSYRHLNTEAFF
TRBV5-6,TRBJ2-7,TRBD1,-,TGTGCCAGCAGCTTGCAGCGGACAGGGGCCCTCTACGAGCAGTACTTC,CASSLQRTGALYEQYF
TRBV27,TRBJ1-1,-,-,TGTGCCAGCAGGCCGGACAGTTTCACTGAAGCTTTCTTT,CASRPDSFTEAFF
TRBV12-3/TRBV12-4,TRBJ1-2,-,-,TGTGCCAGCAGCCAGACTAGTAACTATGGCTACACCTTC,CASSQTSNYGYTF
TRBV7-9,TRBJ1-1,-,-,TGTGCCAGCAGCTTACCCTTCAGGGTCCAGGGTGGAGAAGCTTTCTTT,CASSLPFRVQGGEAFF
TRBV6-5,TRBJ1-1,-,-,TGTGCCAGCCGGGGGGGCAGTCACGGGGACACTGAAGCTTTCTTT,CASRGGSHGDTEAFF
TRBV4-3,TRBJ2-7,TRBD1,few,TGCGCCAGCAGCCAAGAGGACAGGTCCCACGAGCAGTACTTC,CASSQEDRSHEQYF
TRBV27,TRBJ2-1,TRBD2,few,TGTGCCAGCAGTCGCGGGACTAGCGGGAGGATTGAGCAGTTCTTC,CASSRGTSGRIEQFF
TRBV7-2,TRBJ2-4,TRBD2,few,TGTGCCAGCAGCTTACGGTCGGGAGGAGGCAAAAACATTCAGTACTTC,CASSLRSGGGKNIQYF
TRBV7-2,TRBJ2-7,TRBD1,once,TGTGCCAGCAGCTTAGAACAGGGGAGCTCCTACGAGCAGTACTTC,CASSLEQGSSYEQYF
TRBV19,TRBJ2-1,TRBD1,once,TGTGCCAGTAGTATGGGACAGAACAATGAGCAGTTCTTC,CASSMGQNNEQFF
TRBV21-1,TRBJ2-2,-,-,TGTGCCAGCAGCAAAGGGGCCTGCCTCACCGGGGAGCTGTTTTTT,CASSKGACLTGELFF
TRBV9,TRBJ2-1,-,-,TGTGCCAGCAGCCCATTCGATGCGGCCGAGCAGTTCTTC,CASSPFDAAEQFF
TRBV13,TRBJ1-6,-,once,TGTGCCAGCCCATTAGCATTTGGCTATAATTCACCCCTCCACTTT,CASPLAFGYNSPLHF
TRBV6-5,TRBJ2-5,-,-,TGTGCCAGCAGTTACTCTCAACCAGAGGTAGAGACCCAGTACTTC,CASSYSQPEVETQYF
TRBV5-5,TRBJ1-4,-,-,TGTGCCAGCTTCAGGGGCAATGAAAAACTGTTTTTT,CASFRGNEKLFF
TRBV3-1/TRBV3-2,TRBJ2-7,TRBD1,-,TGTGCCAGCACCGGGACAGGGGATACCTACGAGCAGTACTTC,CASTGTGDTYEQYF
TRBV6-5,TRBJ2-7,-,-,TGTGCCAGCAGTTCGGGTGGATCCTACGAGCAGTACTTC,CASSSGGSYEQYF
TRBV6-5,TRBJ1-5,-,-,TGTGCCACCGCCTGGGCCACTGGTGCTCAGCCCCAGCATTTT,CATAWATGAQPQHF
TRBV4-1,TRBJ2-2,TRBD1,-,TGCGCCAGCAGCCAAGGACAGGGGTTCAACACCGGGGAGCTGTTTTTT,CASSQGQGFNTGELFF
TRBV27,TRBJ2-3,TRBD2,-,TGTGCCAGCAGTACTAGCGAGGCAGATACGCAGTATTTT,CASSTSEADTQYF
TRBV3-1/TRBV3-2,TRBJ2-5,-,-,TGTGCCAGCAGATCTGTGGTAGCGAACCAAGAGACCCAGTACTTC,CASRSVVANQETQYF
TRBV6-5,TRBJ1-2,-,-,TGTGCCAGCAGTTCCGAGGGCTATGGCTACACCTTC,CASSSEGYGYTF
TRBV10-3,TRBJ2-7,TRBD1,-,TGTGCCATCAGGGCCCCCGGGACAGGGGATTCCGAGCAGTACTTC,CAIRAPGTGDSEQYF
TRBV27,TRBJ2-7,-,-,TGTGCCAGCAGTTTATCGCGAGGGCGGCTAGTCTCCTACGAGCAGTACTTC,CASSLSRGRLVSYEQYF
TRBV3-1/TRBV3-2,TRBJ2-7,-,-,TGTGCCAGCAGTGGCTTACGCTCCTACGAGCAGTACTTC,CASSGLRSYEQYF
TRBV18,TRBJ2-7,-,-,TGTGCCAGCTCAATAACAACCTACGAGCAGTACTTC,CASSITTYEQYF
TRBV24-1,TRBJ2-1,-,-,TGTGCCACCAGTGATTTGAGAGCTCACAATGAGCAGTTCTTC,CATSDLRAHNEQFF
TRBV7-2,TRBJ2-7,-,-,TGTGCCAGCAGCTTAGGGGGCGGCAGCTCCTACGAGCAGTACTTC,CASSLGGGSSYEQYF
TRBV11-3,TRBJ2-7,-,-,TGTGCCAGCAGCGAGACAGTGTCCTACGAGCAGTACTTC,CASSETVSYEQYF
TRBV4-3,TRBJ2-7,TRBD2,once,TGCGCCAGCAGCCAAGATCGCCTGGGGCGGGGGACCTACGAGCAGTACTTC,CASSQDRLGRGTYEQYF
TRBV9,TRBJ2-7,TRBD2,once,TGTGCCAGCAGCCCACGTAGCGGGAGTGGCTACGAGCAGTACTTC,CASSPRSGSGYEQYF
TRBV4-1,TRBJ1-1,-,-,TGCGCCAGCACCCTTACCGGAGACCCGAGCTCCGGAGCTTTCTTT,CASTLTGDPSSGAFF
TRBV15,TRBJ2-1,-,-,TGTGCCACCAGCGCGGGACTGGGCGATGAGCAGTTCTTC,CATSAGLGDEQFF
TRBV9,TRBJ1-2,TRBD1,-,TGTGCCAGCAGCCGACAGGGGACTCAAGCTAACTATGGCTACACCTTC,CASSRQGTQANYGYTF
TRBV18,TRBJ2-2,-,few,TGTGCCAGCTCAGGAGGGCCCGTCGGGGAGCTGTTTTTT,CASSGGPVGELFF
TRBV7-7,TRBJ2-1,TRBD2,-,TGTGCTAGCAGCTTAAGGCGACTAGCGGGAGGATCCCCGGGGGGAGAGCAGTTCTTC,CASSLRRLAGGSPGGEQFF
TRBV19,TRBJ2-7,-,-,TGTGCCAGTAGTATCTCCCGTCAGGGTGAGCAGTACTTC,CASSISRQGEQYF
TRBV7-9,TRBJ2-5,TRBD1,-,TGTGCCAGCAGCTTCGGAGGGACAGGAGGTAGAGAGACCCAGTACTTC,CASSFGGTGGRETQYF
TRBV10-3,TRBJ1-1,TRBD1,-,TGTGCCATCAGGAAACGGACAGGGGACGAGGGAACTGAAGCTTTCTTT,CAIRKRTGDEGTEAFF
TRBV18,TRBJ1-1,-,-,TGTGCCAGCACGTTAGGGGGTGGTAACACTGAAGCTTTCTTT,CASTLGGGNTEAFF
TRBV5-4,TRBJ2-3,-,few,TGTGCCAGCAGCTTGACAGGGACAGATACGCAGTATTTT,CASSLTGTDTQYF
TRBV28,TRBJ1-1,TRBD1,-,TGTGCCAGCAGTTTTGAACGCAGGGGGCTCCCTGAAGCTTTCTTT,CASSFERRGLPEAFF
TRBV19,TRBJ1-5,TRBD1,-,TGTGCCAGTAGTATAGGAGGACAGGGGAATCAGCCCCAGCATTTT,CASSIGGQGNQPQHF
TRBV6-5,TRBJ1-1,-,-,TGTGCCAGCAATCTACAGGTGAACACTGAAGCTTTCTTT,CASNLQVNTEAFF
TRBV30,TRBJ2-2,-,-,TGTGCCTGGATTCTTAGCGGGGAGCTGTTTTTT,CAWILSGELFF
TRBV19,TRBJ2-7,TRBD2,-,TGTGCCAGTAGTCCCGTAGCGGGCGGGTCCTACGAGCAGTACTTC,CASSPVAGGSYEQYF
TRBV9,TRBJ1-1,-,-,TGTGCCAGCAGCCCGACCGGGACACCGAACACTGAAGCTTTCTTT,CASSPTGTPNTEAFF